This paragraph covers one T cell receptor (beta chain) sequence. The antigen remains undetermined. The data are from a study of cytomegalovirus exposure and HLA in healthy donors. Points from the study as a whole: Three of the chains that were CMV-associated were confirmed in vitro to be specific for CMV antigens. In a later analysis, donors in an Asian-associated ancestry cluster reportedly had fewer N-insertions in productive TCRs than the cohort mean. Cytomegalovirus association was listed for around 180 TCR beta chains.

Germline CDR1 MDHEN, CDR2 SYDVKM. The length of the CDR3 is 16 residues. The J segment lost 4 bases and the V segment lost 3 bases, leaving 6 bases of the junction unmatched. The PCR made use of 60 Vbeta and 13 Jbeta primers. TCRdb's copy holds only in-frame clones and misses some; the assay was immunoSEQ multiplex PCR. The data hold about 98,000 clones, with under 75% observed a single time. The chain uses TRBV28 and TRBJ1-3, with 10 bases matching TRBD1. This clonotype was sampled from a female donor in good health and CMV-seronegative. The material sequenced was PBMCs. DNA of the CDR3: TGTGCCAGCAGTTTCCGACAGGGGGCGACGGGAAACACCATATATTTT. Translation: CASSFRQGATGNTIYF. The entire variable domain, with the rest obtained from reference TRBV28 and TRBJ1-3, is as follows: DVKVTQSSRYLVKRTGEKVFLECVQDMDHENMFWYRQDPGLGLRLIYFSYDVKMKEKGDIPEGYSVSREKKERFSLILESASTNQTSMYLCASSFRQGATGNTIYFGEGSWLTVV.